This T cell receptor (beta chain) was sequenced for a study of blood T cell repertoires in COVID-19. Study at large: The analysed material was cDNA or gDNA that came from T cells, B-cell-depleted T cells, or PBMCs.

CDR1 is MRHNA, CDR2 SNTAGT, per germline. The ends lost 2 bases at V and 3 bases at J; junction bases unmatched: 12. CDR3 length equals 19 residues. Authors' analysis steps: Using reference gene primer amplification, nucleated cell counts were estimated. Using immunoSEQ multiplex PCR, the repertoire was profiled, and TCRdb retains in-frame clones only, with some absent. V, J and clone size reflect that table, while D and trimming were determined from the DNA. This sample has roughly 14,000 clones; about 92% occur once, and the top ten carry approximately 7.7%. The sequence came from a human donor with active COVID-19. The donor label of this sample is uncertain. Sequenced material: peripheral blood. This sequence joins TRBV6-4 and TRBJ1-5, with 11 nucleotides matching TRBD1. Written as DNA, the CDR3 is TGTGCCAGCAGTGACCCCCTTTGTTGGGACAGGGGGAACAATCAGCCCCAGCATTTT. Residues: CASSDPLCWDRGNNQPQHF.